This T cell receptor (beta chain) is drawn from a study of T cell changes during pregnancy in multiple sclerosis. The table came from immunoSEQ multiplex PCR; TCRdb's copy has only in-frame clones and leaves some out. The data show roughly 99,000 clones, about nine tenths seen once. CDR1 and CDR2 (germline): LNHNV, YYDKDF (reference sequence). The CDR3 is 13 amino acids. V shed 1 base and J shed 5 bases, with 8 bases lying between them. The sample holds a few counts of this clone. The chain combines TRBV15 with TRBJ1-2, with D unresolved. The sequencing here drew on peripheral blood, taken in the third trimester of pregnancy. The sequence was collected from a female donor in good health, enrolled as a control in a pregnancy study. The CDR3: CATSRAEVYGYTF. The DNA of the CDR3 is TGTGCCACCAGCAGAGCAGAAGTTTATGGCTACACCTTC.